Following are 7 T cell receptor beta chains from one sample sequenced in a study of T cell changes during pregnancy in multiple sclerosis. Sequenced by immunoSEQ multiplex PCR; TCRdb stores in-frame clones only, minus some. The table has some 30,000 clones, about 91% seen once. The sample in question was CD8+ T cells from peripheral blood mononuclear cells, obtained after pregnancy. All receptors come from a female donor with multiple sclerosis, enrolled in a pregnancy study.

The chain has TRBV5-1 and TRBJ2-5; 7 nucleotides line up with TRBD2. The germline gives CDR1 SGHRS, CDR2 YFSETQ. The CDR3 is made up of 14 amino acids. Trimming removed 5 bases from V and 5 bases from J; junction bases left unmatched: 9. CDR3 sequence: CASSNRRGGETQYF. The CDR3 coding sequence is TGCGCCAGCAGTAACCGGAGGGGAGGGGAGACCCAGTACTTC.

The chain is built from TRBV12-5 and TRBJ2-1, with TRBD2 matching 11 bases. The V gene end was trimmed by 4 bases and the J gene end by 7 bases; junction bases not matched to a gene: 3. This CDR3 comprises 14 residues. Germline V gene lookup returns CDR1 LGHNT and CDR2 FRNRAP. In nucleotides, the CDR3 is TGTGCTAGTGGTTCGGGACTAGCGGTGAATGAGCAGTTCTTC. Protein sequence: CASGSGLAVNEQFF.

This sequence joins TRBV29-1 and TRBJ2-3; perhaps TRBD2 as D (5 bases). This CDR3 is built from 14 residues. V gave up 7 bases and J gave up 4 bases, with 18 bases separating them. In germline, CDR1 is SQVTM, CDR2 ANQGSEA. The CDR3 sequence: CSGLGNRGADTQYF. The CDR3 DNA is TGCAGCGGCCTGGGGAATCGGGGAGCAGATACGCAGTATTTT.

This chain joins TRBV27 and TRBJ2-1; the D is unclear. Germline assignment: CDR1 MNHEY and CDR2 SMNVEV (reference sequence). Deletions cut 7 bases from V and 2 bases from J, with 12 bases between. The CDR3 has 14 amino acids. The chain's CDR3 is CASTGLETYNEQFF. The DNA for the CDR3 is TGTGCCAGCACCGGCCTAGAAACCTACAATGAGCAGTTCTTC.

The chain uses TRBV7-2 and TRBJ2-5; D call uncertain. Germline V lookup: CDR1 SGHTA, CDR2 FQGNSA. The CDR3 contains 13 residues. V was trimmed by 6 bases and J by 7 bases, leaving 15 bases between them. This chain's CDR3 is CASSQAGLWTQYF. The CDR3 nucleotides read TGTGCCAGCAGTCAGGCAGGTTTGTGGACCCAGTACTTC.

This clone is labeled as large. This rearrangement joins TRBV29-1 to TRBJ1-1; 8 nucleotides align to TRBD1. Germline CDR1 and CDR2: SQVTM and ANQGSEA. The V gene end was trimmed by 6 bases and the J gene end by 4 bases; junction bases not matched to a gene: 7. The CDR3 is made up of 13 amino acids. The CDR3 spells CSVQTGEGTEAFF. DNA for the CDR3: TGCAGCGTCCAGACAGGGGAAGGCACTGAAGCTTTCTTT.

This chain uses TRBV11-3 with TRBJ2-1; the match to TRBD2 covers 8 bases. V was clipped by 5 bases and J by 9 bases; unmatched bases: 18. The CDR3 extends over 17 amino acids. From germline, CDR1 is SGHNT and CDR2 YENEEA. The CDR3: CASSPLDFSGGKGEQFF. The CDR3 bases are TGTGCCAGCAGCCCCTTGGACTTTTCGGGAGGGAAGGGTGAGCAGTTCTTC.